The 21 T cell receptor beta chains listed next were all sequenced from one sample in a study of OX40 agonist ivuxolimab in advanced cancers. The table came from immunoSEQ multiplex PCR; TCRdb's copy has only in-frame clones and leaves some out. The sample includes 40,000 or so clones, 85% to 90% of them seen just once. The source material was CD4+ or CD8+ T cells sorted from blood, sampled in a trial of the OX40 agonist ivuxolimab. The receptors stem from an adult with an advanced solid tumor such as melanoma, head and neck, liver or kidney cancer.

The chain combines TRBV15 with TRBJ2-5, with a tentative D call TRBD2 (5 bases). Trimming removed 4 bases from V and 1 base from J, with 13 bases in between. The CDR3 has 15 residues. Germline V gives CDR1 LNHNV, CDR2 YYDKDF (reference sequence). Here the CDR3 DNA reads TGTGCCACCAGCACCGAGGGAAGCCGCCAAGAGACCCAGTACTTC. It yields the protein CATSTEGSRQETQYF.

This clone was observed a single time. The chain carries TRBV7-8 and TRBJ2-7; 8 bases match TRBD2. The V gene end was trimmed by 5 bases and the J gene end by 2 bases; junction bases not matched to a gene: 11. Germline V CDR1 and CDR2: SGHVS, FQNEAQ. The CDR3 is 16 amino acids. The CDR3 DNA follows: TGTGCCAGCAGCCTTGGGCGGGGGGACTATCCCTACGAGCAGTACTTC. Amino acids: CASSLGRGDYPYEQYF.

The chain couples TRBV7-8 to TRBJ2-7; D might be TRBD2 (6 bases). V dropped 7 bases and J dropped 3 bases, with 28 bases sitting between them. The V gene's germline CDR1 is SGHVS and CDR2 FQNEAQ. This CDR3 is built from 18 residues. In DNA form, the CDR3 reads TGTGCCAGCACTAGCCCTTCTAGCGTTACGAGAGGGAGCTACGAGCAGTACTTC. This codes for CASTSPSSVTRGSYEQYF.

The V call is TRBV27, the J call TRBJ2-4; D unclear. The germline V gene has CDR1 MNHEY and CDR2 SMNVEV (reference sequence). Trimming took off 4 bases at V and 1 base at J, with 11 bases between the two ends. This CDR3 is built from 15 residues. CDR3 in amino acids: CASSSPLSAKNIQYF. For the CDR3, the DNA is TGTGCCAGCAGTTCCCCCCTGTCCGCCAAAAACATTCAGTACTTC.

CDR3 bases: TGTGCCAGCAGTGGGGGGGACAATGAAGAGACCCAGTACTTC. Amino acids: CASSGGDNEETQYF. The V gene is TRBV7-9, the J gene TRBJ2-5; D is possibly TRBD2 (7 bases). There are 14 residues in the CDR3. V lost 6 bases, J lost 3 bases, and 14 bases lay in between. Germline lookup yields CDR1 SEHNR and CDR2 FQNEAQ (reference sequence).

This chain joins TRBV7-6 and TRBJ1-1; D gene ambiguous. Germline V CDR1 and CDR2: SGHVS, FNYEAQ. The ends were cut back, 3 bases at V and 4 bases at J, with 9 bases in the middle. CDR3 length: 13 residues. CDR3 coding DNA: TGTGCCAGCAGCTTGGGAGTGGGCACTGAAGCTTTCTTT. As protein: CASSLGVGTEAFF.

To note about this clone: A much larger clonotype is one base distant, so this may be a read error. V gene TRBV7-2 combines with J gene TRBJ2-7; unclear D gene. The germline V gene encodes CDR1 SGHTA and CDR2 FQGNSA. The ends were cut back, 2 bases at V and 3 bases at J, with 2 bases in the middle. This CDR3 comprises 11 residues. This CDR3 is CASSLFYEQYF. The DNA for the CDR3 is TGTGCCAGCAGCTTATTCTACGAGCAGTACTTC.

The rearrangement links TRBV6-6 to TRBJ2-3; no reliable D call. This CDR3 has 13 residues. Germline loops: CDR1 MNHNY, CDR2 SVGAGI (reference sequence). Trimming pared 2 bases from V and 4 bases from J, leaving 7 bases between. The CDR3 nucleotides read TGTGCCAGCAGTTACGTAAGGGCAGATACGCAGTATTTT. Amino acids: CASSYVRADTQYF.

The count of this clone is one. The chain combines TRBV19 with TRBJ1-2; D remains unclear. V was clipped by 2 bases and J by 1 base, with 11 bases between them. The CDR3 extends over 15 amino acids. The germline CDR1 and CDR2 sequences are LNHDA and SQIVND (reference sequence). The CDR3 region has the DNA TGTGCCAGTAGTATAACGGCGGGAAGTAACTATGGCTACACCTTC. Translation gives CASSITAGSNYGYTF.

This clone was detected only once. The V and J genes are TRBV29-1 and TRBJ1-5, with D possibly matching TRBD1 (6 bases). The CDR3 contains 13 residues. The germline CDR1 and CDR2 sequences are SQVTM and ANQGSEA. Trimming cost V 4 bases and J 1 base, with 8 bases left between them. This chain's CDR3 is CSVAQGSNQPQHF. CDR3 DNA sequence: TGCAGCGTTGCACAGGGAAGCAATCAGCCCCAGCATTTT. Combining the CDR3 with reference TRBV29-1 and TRBJ1-5 gives the whole variable domain SAVISQKPSRDICQRGTSLTIQCQVDSQVTMMFWYRQQPGQSLTLIATANQGSEATYESGFVIDKFPISRPNLTFSTLTVSNMSPEDSSIYLCSVAQGSNQPQHFGDGTRLSIL.

CDR3 amino acids: CASSVGYNEQFF. In nucleotides, the CDR3 is TGTGCCAGCAGCGTTGGGTACAATGAGCAGTTCTTC. The rearrangement uses TRBV6-1 and TRBJ2-1; unclear D gene. CDR3 length: 12 residues. Germline-derived CDR1 and CDR2 are MNHNS and SASEGT. Deletions cut 6 bases from V and 4 bases from J, with 7 bases between.

This clone has only a few counts. The chain links TRBV27 to TRBJ1-1; 8 bases match TRBD1. Germline trimming cut 5 bases from V and 5 bases from J; bases unmatched to any gene: 7. Looked up from germline, CDR1 is MNHEY and CDR2 is SMNVEV (reference sequence). CDR3 size: 14 residues. Here the CDR3 DNA reads TGTGCCAGCAGTCCCAGGGGGCTAGGAACTGAAGCTTTCTTT. It is translated as CASSPRGLGTEAFF.

The rearrangement joins TRBV6-5 to TRBJ1-1; D is possibly TRBD1 (6 bases). V shed 4 bases and J shed 2 bases, with 11 bases lying between them. Germline CDR1 is MNHEY and CDR2 is SVGAGI. The CDR3 has 14 residues. The CDR3 DNA follows: TGTGCCAGCAGTTGGCAGGGGCTAAACACTGAAGCTTTCTTT. Translated, it gives CASSWQGLNTEAFF.

V and J are TRBV6-1 and TRBJ2-5; weak D call: TRBD1 (6 bases). This CDR3 has 15 residues. In germline, CDR1 is MNHNS, CDR2 SASEGT. V gave up 2 bases and J gave up 5 bases, with 15 bases separating them. Here the CDR3 reads CASSERNSRGETQYF. CDR3 sequence (DNA): TGTGCCAGCAGTGAACGGAATTCAAGGGGGGAGACCCAGTACTTC.

The V call is TRBV19, the J call TRBJ1-1; a possible D gene is TRBD1 (6 bases). Germline CDR1 and CDR2: LNHDA and SQIVND (reference sequence). The CDR3 extends over 15 amino acids. Deletions cut 4 bases from V and 2 bases from J, with 14 bases between. CDR3 nucleotides: TGTGCCAGTAGTAACGGACCCAGGGGAAACACTGAAGCTTTCTTT. Residues: CASSNGPRGNTEAFF.

V and J are TRBV14 and TRBJ2-7; a weak D match, TRBD2 (6 bases). Germline V gives CDR1 SGHDN, CDR2 FVKESK. V was pared by 3 bases and J by 0 bases, with 15 bases between. The CDR3 consists of 16 residues. The chain's CDR3 is CASSHGGPGSSYEQYF. DNA of the CDR3: TGTGCCAGCAGCCATGGAGGGCCAGGTAGCTCCTACGAGCAGTACTTC.

The genes are TRBV7-8 and TRBJ1-1; D may be TRBD1 (5 bases). Germline loops: CDR1 SGHVS, CDR2 FQNEAQ. The ends were cut back, 5 bases at V and 4 bases at J, with 20 bases in the middle. The CDR3 sequence is 16 residues long. The CDR3 region is CASSPPAPGLGTEAFF. In DNA form, the CDR3 reads TGTGCCAGCAGCCCGCCTGCACCAGGGTTGGGCACTGAAGCTTTCTTT.

The V gene is TRBV6-5, the J gene TRBJ2-3; D may be TRBD2 (6 bases). Trimming removed 6 bases from V and 5 bases from J, with 9 bases in between. The CDR3 covers 12 residues. CDR1 is MNHEY, CDR2 SVGAGI, per germline. Here the CDR3 DNA reads TGTGCCAGCAGCGTGGGAGGAGATACGCAGTATTTT. It translates to CASSVGGDTQYF.

The chain carries TRBV6-5 and TRBJ2-7, with D uncertain. Germline V lookup: CDR1 MNHEY, CDR2 SVGAGI. The CDR3 has 12 residues. V dropped 8 bases and J dropped 4 bases, with 12 bases sitting between them. This chain's CDR3 is CASRKTKYEQYF. The CDR3 DNA sequence: TGTGCCAGCCGGAAGACCAAGTACGAGCAGTACTTC.

This clone was seen only once. The gene calls are TRBV7-9 and TRBJ2-1; 15 bases fit TRBD2. Germline V gives CDR1 SEHNR, CDR2 FQNEAQ (reference sequence). V was clipped by 5 bases and J by 12 bases; unmatched bases: 11. The CDR3 covers 16 residues. The CDR3 DNA follows: TGTGCCAGCAGCCGACAGGGACTAGCGGGGGGAGGCGGGCAGTTCTTC. Protein: CASSRQGLAGGGGQFF.

This clone was detected once. The chain joins TRBV2 to TRBJ1-1; the D is unclear. The CDR3 totals 15 residues. CDR1 is SNHLY, CDR2 FYNNEI, per germline. V lost 3 bases and J 0 bases, leaving 11 bases between the germline ends. CDR3 sequence reads: CASSDSRLMNTEAFF. The CDR3 bases are TGTGCCAGCAGTGACTCTCGACTGATGAACACTGAAGCTTTCTTT.